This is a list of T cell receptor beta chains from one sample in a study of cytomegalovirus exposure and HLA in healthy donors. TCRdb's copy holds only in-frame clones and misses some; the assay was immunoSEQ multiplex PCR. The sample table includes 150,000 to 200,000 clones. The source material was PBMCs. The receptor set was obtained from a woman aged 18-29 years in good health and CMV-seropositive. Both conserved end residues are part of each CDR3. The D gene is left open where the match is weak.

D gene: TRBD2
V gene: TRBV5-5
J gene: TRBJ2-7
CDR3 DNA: TGTGCCAGCAGCTTTGGGACTAGCGGGATATACGAGCAGTACTTC
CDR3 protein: CASSFGTSGIYEQYF

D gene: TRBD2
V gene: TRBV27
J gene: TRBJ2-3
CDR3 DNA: TGTGCCAGCAGTCGCCCGACTAGCGGTAGCACAGATACGCAGTATTTT
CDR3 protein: CASSRPTSGSTDTQYF

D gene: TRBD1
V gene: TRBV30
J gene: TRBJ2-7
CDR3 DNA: TGTGCCTGGAGTCAGGACAGGGCGACTAATTTTTTC
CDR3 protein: CAWSQDRATNFF

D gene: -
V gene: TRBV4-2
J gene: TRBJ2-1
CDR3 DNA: TGTGCCAGCAGCCAAGACGGACTGCCAGCCCCGAATGAGCAGTTCTTC
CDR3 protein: CASSQDGLPAPNEQFF

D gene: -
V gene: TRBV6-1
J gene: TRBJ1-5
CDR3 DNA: TGTGCCACCCTTAAATGGGAGGGCCAGCCCCAGCATTTT
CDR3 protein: CATLKWEGQPQHF

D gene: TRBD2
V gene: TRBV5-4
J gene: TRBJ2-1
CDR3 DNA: TGTGCCAGCAGCATTAGCGGGAGCTCCTACAATGAGCAGTTCTTC
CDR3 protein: CASSISGSSYNEQFF

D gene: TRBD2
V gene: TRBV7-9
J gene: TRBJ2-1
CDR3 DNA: TGTGCCAGCAGCTTAGCAAGTACCGGGACTAGCGGATACAATGAGCAGTTCTTC
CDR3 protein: CASSLASTGTSGYNEQFF

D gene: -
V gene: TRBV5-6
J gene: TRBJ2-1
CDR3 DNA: TGTGCCAGCCGCCTAGGCAATGAGCAGTTCTTC
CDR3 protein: CASRLGNEQFF

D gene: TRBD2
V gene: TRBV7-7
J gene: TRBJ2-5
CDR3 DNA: TGTGCCAGCAGCTTGGGACTAGCGGGAGTCCAAGAGACCCAGTACTTC
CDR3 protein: CASSLGLAGVQETQYF

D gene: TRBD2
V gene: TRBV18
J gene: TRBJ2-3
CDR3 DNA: TGTGCCAGCTCACTGACTAGCGAAACGCAGTATTTT
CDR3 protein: CASSLTSETQYF

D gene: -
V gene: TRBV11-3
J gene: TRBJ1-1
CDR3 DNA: TGTGCCAGCAGCTTACCCCAGGGTTTCCACACTGAAGCTTTCTTT
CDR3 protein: CASSLPQGFHTEAFF

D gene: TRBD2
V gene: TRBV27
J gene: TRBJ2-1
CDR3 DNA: TGTGCCAGCAGGGATAGGACTAGCGGGAGTGTTGAGCAGTTCTTC
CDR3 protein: CASRDRTSGSVEQFF

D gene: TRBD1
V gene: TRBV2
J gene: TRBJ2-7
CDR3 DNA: TGTGCCAGCACGGGACAGGGGGGTGGCTACGAGCAGTACTTC
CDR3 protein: CASTGQGGGYEQYF

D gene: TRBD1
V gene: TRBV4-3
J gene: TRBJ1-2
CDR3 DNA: TGCGCCAGCAGCCGGTATGCTACAGGGGGAGACTATGGCTACACCTTC
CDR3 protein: CASSRYATGGDYGYTF

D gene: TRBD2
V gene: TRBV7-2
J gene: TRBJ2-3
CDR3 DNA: TGTGCCAGCAGCTCCGGGACTAGCGGGGGGACAGATACGCAGTATTTT
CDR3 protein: CASSSGTSGGTDTQYF

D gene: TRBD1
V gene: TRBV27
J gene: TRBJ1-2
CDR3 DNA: TGTGCCAGCAGTTTAAGCCCAGGGGGCTTCCCCTCCATCTATGGCTACACCTTC
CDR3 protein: CASSLSPGGFPSIYGYTF

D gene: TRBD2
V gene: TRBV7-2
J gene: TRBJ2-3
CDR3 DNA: TGTGCCAGCAGCCCCAGCGGGAGCGGAGATACGCAGTATTTT
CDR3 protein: CASSPSGSGDTQYF

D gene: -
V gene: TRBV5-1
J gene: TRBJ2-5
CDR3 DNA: TGCGCCAGCAGCCTTACAGCTCTACAAGAGACCCAGTACTTC
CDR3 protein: CASSLTALQETQYF

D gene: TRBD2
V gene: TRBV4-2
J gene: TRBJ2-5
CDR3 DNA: TGTGCCAGCAGCCAAGGGGCGGGGGAAGAGACCCAGTACTTC
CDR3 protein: CASSQGAGEETQYF

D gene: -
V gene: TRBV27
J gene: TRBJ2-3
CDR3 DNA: TGTGCCAGCAGTTCTATGACTAATCCAGATACGCAGTATTTT
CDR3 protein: CASSSMTNPDTQYF

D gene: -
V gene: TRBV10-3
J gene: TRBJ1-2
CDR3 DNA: TGTGCCATCAGCCCACAGGGTAAAGGCTACACCTTC
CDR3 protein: CAISPQGKGYTF

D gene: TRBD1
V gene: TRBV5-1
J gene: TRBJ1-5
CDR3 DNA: TGCGCCAGCAGCTCGGGACAGGGAATTCAGCCCCAGCATTTT
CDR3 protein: CASSSGQGIQPQHF

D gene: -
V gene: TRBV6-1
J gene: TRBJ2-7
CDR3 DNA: TGTGCCAGCAGTGAATCTGGGACACCCTACGAGCAGTACTTC
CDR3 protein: CASSESGTPYEQYF